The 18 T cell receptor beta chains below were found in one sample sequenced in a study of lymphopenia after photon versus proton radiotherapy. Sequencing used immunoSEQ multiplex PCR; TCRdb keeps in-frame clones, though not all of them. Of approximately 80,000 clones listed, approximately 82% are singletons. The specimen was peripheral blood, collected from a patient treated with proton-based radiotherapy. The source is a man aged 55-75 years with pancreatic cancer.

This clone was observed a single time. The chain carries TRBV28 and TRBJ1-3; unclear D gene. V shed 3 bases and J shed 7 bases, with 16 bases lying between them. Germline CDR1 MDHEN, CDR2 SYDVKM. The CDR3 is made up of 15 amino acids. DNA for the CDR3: TGTGCCAGCAGTTTGCTGGGCAGCCAAGGGAACACCATATATTTT. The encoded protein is CASSLLGSQGNTIYF.

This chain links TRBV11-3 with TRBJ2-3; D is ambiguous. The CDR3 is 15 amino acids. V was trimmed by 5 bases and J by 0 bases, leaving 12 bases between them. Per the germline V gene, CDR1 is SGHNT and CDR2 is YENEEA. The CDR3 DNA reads TGTGCCAGCAGCCCGCCTGGGTCTAGCACAGATACGCAGTATTTT. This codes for CASSPPGSSTDTQYF.

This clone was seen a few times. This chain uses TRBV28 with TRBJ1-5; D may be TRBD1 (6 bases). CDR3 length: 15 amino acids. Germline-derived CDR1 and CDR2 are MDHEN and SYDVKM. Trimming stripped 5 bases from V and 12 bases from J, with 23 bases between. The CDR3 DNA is TGTGCCAGCAGTCCTTCTTGGGTCACAAGGGGGTTCCAGCATTTT. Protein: CASSPSWVTRGFQHF.

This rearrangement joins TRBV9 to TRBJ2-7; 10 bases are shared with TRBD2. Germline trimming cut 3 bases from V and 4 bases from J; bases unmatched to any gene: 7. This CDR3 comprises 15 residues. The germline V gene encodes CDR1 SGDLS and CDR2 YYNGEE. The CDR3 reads CASSGASGSSYEQYF. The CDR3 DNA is TGTGCCAGCAGCGGGGCTAGCGGGAGCAGTTACGAGCAGTACTTC.

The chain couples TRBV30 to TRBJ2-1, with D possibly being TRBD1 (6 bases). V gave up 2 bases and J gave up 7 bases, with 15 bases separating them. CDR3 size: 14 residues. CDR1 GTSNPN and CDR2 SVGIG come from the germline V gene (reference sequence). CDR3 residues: CAWSTPDRENEQFF. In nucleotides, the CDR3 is TGTGCCTGGAGTACCCCGGACAGAGAGAATGAGCAGTTCTTC.

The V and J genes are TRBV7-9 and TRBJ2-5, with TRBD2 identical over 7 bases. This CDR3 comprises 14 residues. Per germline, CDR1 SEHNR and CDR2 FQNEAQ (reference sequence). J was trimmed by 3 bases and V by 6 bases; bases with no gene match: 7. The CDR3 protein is CASRSAGREETQYF. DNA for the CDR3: TGTGCCAGCAGATCAGCGGGAAGAGAAGAGACCCAGTACTTC.

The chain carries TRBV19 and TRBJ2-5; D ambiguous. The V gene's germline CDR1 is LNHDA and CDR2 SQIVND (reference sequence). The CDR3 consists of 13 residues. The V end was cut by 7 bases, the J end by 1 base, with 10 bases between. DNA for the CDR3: TGTGCCAGTAAGGGAAGAGTCCAAGAGACCCAGTACTTC. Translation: CASKGRVQETQYF.

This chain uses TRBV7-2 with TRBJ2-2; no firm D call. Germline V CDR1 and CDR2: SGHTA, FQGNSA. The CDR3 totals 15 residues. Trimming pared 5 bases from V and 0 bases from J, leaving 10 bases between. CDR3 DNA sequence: TGTGCCAGCAGCGCGGACCCACCGAACACCGGGGAGCTGTTTTTT. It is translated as CASSADPPNTGELFF.

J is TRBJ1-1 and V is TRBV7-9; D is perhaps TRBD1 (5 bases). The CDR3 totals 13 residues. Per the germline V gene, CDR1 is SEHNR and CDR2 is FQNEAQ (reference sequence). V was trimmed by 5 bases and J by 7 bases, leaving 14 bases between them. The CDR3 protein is CASSLQGVSEAFF. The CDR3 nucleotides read TGTGCCAGCAGCCTCCAGGGCGTTAGTGAAGCTTTCTTT.

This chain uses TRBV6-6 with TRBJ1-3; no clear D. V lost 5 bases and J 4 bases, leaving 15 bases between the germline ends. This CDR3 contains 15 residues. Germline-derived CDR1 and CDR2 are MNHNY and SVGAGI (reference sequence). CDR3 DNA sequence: TGTGCCAGCAGTCAAACCGGGGATCCAGGAAACACCATATATTTT. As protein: CASSQTGDPGNTIYF.

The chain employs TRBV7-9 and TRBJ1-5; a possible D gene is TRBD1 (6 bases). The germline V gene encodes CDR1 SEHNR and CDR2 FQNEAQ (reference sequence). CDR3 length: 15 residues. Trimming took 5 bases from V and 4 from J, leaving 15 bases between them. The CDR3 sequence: CASSEGGGGNQPQHF. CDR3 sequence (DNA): TGTGCCAGCAGCGAAGGCGGGGGCGGGAATCAGCCCCAGCATTTT.

CDR3 sequence reads: CSGAGLVLGSGPNNEQFF. CDR3 bases: TGCAGCGGCGCGGGGCTCGTACTGGGTAGCGGGCCGAACAATGAGCAGTTCTTC. V gene TRBV29-1 combines with J gene TRBJ2-1, with 7 bases that match TRBD2. The ends lost 7 bases at V and 5 bases at J; junction bases unmatched: 23. This CDR3 has 18 amino acids. Germline V gene lookup returns CDR1 SQVTM and CDR2 ANQGSEA.

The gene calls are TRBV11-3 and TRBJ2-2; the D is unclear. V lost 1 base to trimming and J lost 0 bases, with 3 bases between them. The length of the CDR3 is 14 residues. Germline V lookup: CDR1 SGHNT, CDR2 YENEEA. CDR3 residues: CASSLAANTGELFF. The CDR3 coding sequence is TGTGCCAGCAGCTTAGCGGCGAACACCGGGGAGCTGTTTTTT.

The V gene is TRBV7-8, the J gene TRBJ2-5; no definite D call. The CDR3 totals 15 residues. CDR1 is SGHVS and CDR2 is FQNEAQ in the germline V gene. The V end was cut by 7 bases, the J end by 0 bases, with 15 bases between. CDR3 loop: CASTQRRAYQETQYF. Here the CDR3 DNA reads TGTGCCAGCACCCAGCGAAGGGCTTACCAAGAGACCCAGTACTTC.

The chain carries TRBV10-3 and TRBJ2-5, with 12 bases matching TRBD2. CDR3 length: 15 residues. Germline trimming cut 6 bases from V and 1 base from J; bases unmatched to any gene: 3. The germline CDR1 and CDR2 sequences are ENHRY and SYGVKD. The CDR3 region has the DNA TGTGCCATCAGAGCTAGCGGGAGGGTCCAAGAGACCCAGTACTTC. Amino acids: CAIRASGRVQETQYF.

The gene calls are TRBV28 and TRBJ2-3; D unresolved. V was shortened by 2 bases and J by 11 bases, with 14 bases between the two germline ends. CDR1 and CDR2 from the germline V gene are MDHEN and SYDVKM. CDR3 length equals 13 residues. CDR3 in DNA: TGTGCCAGCAGTTTACCCGCCCCGGTGGGGCAGTATTTT. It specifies CASSLPAPVGQYF.

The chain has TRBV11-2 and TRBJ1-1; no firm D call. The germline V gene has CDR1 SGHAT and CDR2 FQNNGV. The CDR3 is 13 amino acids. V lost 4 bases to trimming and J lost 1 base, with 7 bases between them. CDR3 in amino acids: CASSSRQNTEAFF. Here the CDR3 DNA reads TGTGCCAGCAGCTCAAGACAGAACACTGAAGCTTTCTTT.

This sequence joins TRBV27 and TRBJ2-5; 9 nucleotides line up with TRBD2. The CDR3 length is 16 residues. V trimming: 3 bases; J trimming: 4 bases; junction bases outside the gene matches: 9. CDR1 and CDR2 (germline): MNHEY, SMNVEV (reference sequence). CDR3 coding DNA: TGTGCCAGCAGTTTGGGGGCGGGAGCGGGGGGAGAGACCCAGTACTTC. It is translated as CASSLGAGAGGETQYF.